This TCR beta chain was obtained from a study of blood T cells in healthy people across ages. Broader study findings: Getting older went along with TCR beta diversity per million T cells dropping roughly linearly. Since the PBMCs were unsorted, naive and antigen-experienced cells could not be conclusively compared.

This CDR3 is built from 17 residues. V gave up 4 bases and J gave up 1 base, with 16 bases separating them. Germline V CDR1 and CDR2: MNHEY, SVGAGI. This clonotype was picked up a small number of times. Antigen: not known. A second about 7 to 11 cycle PCR used barcoded and J-beta primers. Via MiXCR, TCRdb re-called the 5' RACE reads, giving one row per CDR3 protein. The data hold 650,000 to 700,000 distinct CDR3 sequences, with approximately 31% observed a single time. The sequencing input was blood. This chain joins TRBV6-5 and TRBJ2-2, with D unresolved. This receptor was obtained from an elderly woman in good health. CDR3 region: CASSSAWRGVNTGELFF. The CDR3 DNA is TGTGCCAGCAGTTCAGCCTGGCGAGGAGTGAACACCGGGGAGCTGTTTTTT.